Presented here are 11 T cell receptor beta chains from one specimen sequenced in a study of T cell repertoires in cytomegalovirus infection. From the reads, TCRdb called clonotypes with MiXCR, one entry per CDR3 protein. The sample consists of roughly 69,000 distinct CDR3 sequences, more than 25% of them appearing once. No cognate antigen is known for these TCRs. Material: CD8+ T cells from cultured PBMCs, obtained from culture after CMV antigen stimulation. These receptors were taken from a human donor in good health (CMV status not recorded). Some clones in this sample may be carry-over from other donors' samples.

This chain uses TRBV9 with TRBJ2-5; 7 bases align to TRBD2. Germline V lookup: CDR1 SGDLS, CDR2 YYNGEE. V was pared by 4 bases and J by 1 base, with 4 bases of the junction left unmatched. The CDR3 runs to 14 residues. CDR3 region: CASSPAGVQETQYF. CDR3 nucleotides: TGTGCCAGCAGCCCCGCGGGAGTCCAAGAGACCCAGTACTTC. Full variable domain (rest looked up from reference TRBV9 and TRBJ2-5): DSGVTQTPKHLITATGQRVTLRCSPRSGDLSVYWYQQSLDQGLQFLIQYYNGEERAKGNILERFSAQQFPDLHSELNLSSLELGDSALYFCASSPAGVQETQYFGPGTRLLVL.

This chain connects TRBV9 to TRBJ1-6; TRBD1 might be the D (6 bases). CDR3 length: 14 amino acids. V lost 3 bases, J lost 7 bases, and 11 bases lay in between. Germline V lookup: CDR1 SGDLS, CDR2 YYNGEE. Here the CDR3 DNA reads TGTGCCAGCAGCGATCAACAGGGAAATTCACCCCTCCACTTT. As protein: CASSDQQGNSPLHF.

This clonotype was observed at least ten times. The gene calls are TRBV12-3 or TRBV12-4 and TRBJ1-2; TRBD1 might be the D (5 bases). The CDR3 extends over 15 amino acids. Trimming took off 3 bases at V and 5 bases at J, with 16 bases between the two ends. In DNA form, the CDR3 reads TGTGCCAGCAGTTTCCCTGGGACTTCAATTTATGGCTACACCTTC. Residues: CASSFPGTSIYGYTF.

This clonotype was seen a handful of times. The J gene is TRBJ2-7, the V gene TRBV6-2 or TRBV6-3, with a tentative D call TRBD1 (5 bases). The CDR3 contains 16 residues. The ends were cut back, 7 bases at V and 0 bases at J, with 19 bases in the middle. Germline assignment: CDR1 MNHEY and CDR2 SVGEGT. The CDR3 DNA sequence: TGTGCCAGCACCAACCCCGACAGCCAGCCCTCCTACGAGCAGTACTTC. Translated: CASTNPDSQPSYEQYF.

This chain connects TRBV30 to TRBJ2-1, with a weak D call TRBD1 (6 bases). The CDR3 spans 15 residues. Germline V gives CDR1 GTSNPN, CDR2 SVGIG (reference sequence). Trimming removed 3 bases at V and 8 bases at J, with 20 bases between. The DNA of the CDR3 is TGTGCCTGGAGAAAGGGGCGGACAGTGCTCGATGAGCAGTTCTTC. This codes for CAWRKGRTVLDEQFF.

The rearrangement joins TRBV7-6 to TRBJ2-7; TRBD1 might be the D (5 bases). Trimming left V 2 bases short and J 8 bases short, with 10 bases between. Germline V CDR1 and CDR2: SGHVS, FNYEAQ. This CDR3 contains 12 residues. The CDR3 DNA follows: TGTGCCAGCAGCTTACAGGGTAACAAGCAGTACTTC. Its translation is CASSLQGNKQYF.

The CDR3 DNA sequence: TGTGCCAGCGGCCGGAGCTCCTACAATGAGCAGTTCTTC. It yields the protein CASGRSSYNEQFF. The chain couples TRBV9 to TRBJ2-1; D remains unclear. Between the trimmed V and J ends, which lost 7 bases and 0 bases, there was a span of 8 bases. This CDR3 spans 13 amino acids. CDR1 is SGDLS, CDR2 YYNGEE, per germline.

The V and J genes are TRBV7-4 and TRBJ2-6; unclear D gene. CDR1 and CDR2 (germline): SGHVT, SQSDAQ. With 3 bases removed from V and 1 base from J, the gap between germline ends came to 10 bases. The CDR3 is made up of 16 amino acids. The CDR3 here is CASSFNVQSGANVLTF. The CDR3 DNA reads TGTGCCAGCAGCTTTAATGTGCAATCTGGGGCCAACGTCCTGACTTTC.

This clonotype was detected many times. The chain couples TRBV6-1 to TRBJ2-5; TRBD1 aligns across 7 bases. This CDR3 has 18 amino acids. From germline, CDR1 is MNHNS and CDR2 SASEGT. V gave up 3 bases and J gave up 3 bases; unmatched junction bases: 16. For the CDR3, the DNA is TGTGCCAGCAGTGATCTAAATAGCGACAGGGTGTATGAAGAGACCCAGTACTTC. It codes for CASSDLNSDRVYEETQYF.

In its sample, this clonotype was seen once. The chain links TRBV5-1 to TRBJ2-1; a weak D match, TRBD1 (5 bases). The V end was cut by 4 bases, the J end by 7 bases, with 15 bases between. This CDR3 spans 14 amino acids. Germline loops: CDR1 SGHRS, CDR2 YFSETQ. CDR3 bases: TGCGCCAGCAGCCCCGAGCAGGGTTGGAATGAGCAGTTCTTC. Amino acid sequence: CASSPEQGWNEQFF.

In this sample, this clonotype turned up a few times. V usage is TRBV4-3 and J usage is TRBJ2-2, with 8 bases fitting TRBD1. The CDR3 has 15 residues. With V trimmed by 4 bases and J by 4 bases, 5 bases remained unmatched. The germline CDR1 and CDR2 sequences are LGHNA and YSLEER. The CDR3 DNA is TGCGCCAGCAGCCCCGGACAGGGCGGCACCGGGGAGCTGTTTTTT. It codes for CASSPGQGGTGELFF.